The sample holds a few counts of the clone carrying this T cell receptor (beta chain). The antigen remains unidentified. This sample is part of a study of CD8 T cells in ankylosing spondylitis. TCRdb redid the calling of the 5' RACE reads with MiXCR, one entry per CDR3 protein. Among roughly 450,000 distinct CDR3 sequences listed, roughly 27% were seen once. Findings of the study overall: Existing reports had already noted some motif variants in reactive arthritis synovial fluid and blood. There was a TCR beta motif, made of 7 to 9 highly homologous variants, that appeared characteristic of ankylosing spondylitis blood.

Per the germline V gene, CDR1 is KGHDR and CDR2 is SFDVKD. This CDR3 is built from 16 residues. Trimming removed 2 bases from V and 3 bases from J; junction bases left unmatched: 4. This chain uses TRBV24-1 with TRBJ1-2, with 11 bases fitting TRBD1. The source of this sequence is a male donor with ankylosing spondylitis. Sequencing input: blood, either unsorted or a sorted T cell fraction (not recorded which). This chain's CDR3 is CATSDSGQGAYYGYTF. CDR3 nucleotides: TGTGCCACCAGTGATTCCGGACAGGGGGCTTACTATGGCTACACCTTC.